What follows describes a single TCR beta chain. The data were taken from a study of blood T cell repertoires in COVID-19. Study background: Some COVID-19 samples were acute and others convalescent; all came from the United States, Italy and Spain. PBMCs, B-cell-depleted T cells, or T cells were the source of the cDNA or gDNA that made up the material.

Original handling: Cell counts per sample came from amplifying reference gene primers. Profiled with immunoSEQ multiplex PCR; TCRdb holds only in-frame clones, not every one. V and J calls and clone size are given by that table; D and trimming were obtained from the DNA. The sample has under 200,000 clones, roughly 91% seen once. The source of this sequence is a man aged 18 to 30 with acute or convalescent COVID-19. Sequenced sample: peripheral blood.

The CDR3 DNA reads as TGTGCCAGCACCAGCGCGAGACAGGGCGAGCAGTACTTC. Translating it yields CASTSARQGEQYF. The V gene is TRBV11-2, the J gene TRBJ2-7; 7 positions match TRBD1. The CDR3 has 13 amino acids. The V gene's germline CDR1 is SGHAT and CDR2 FQNNGV. With V trimmed by 7 bases and J by 6 bases, 9 bases remained unmatched.